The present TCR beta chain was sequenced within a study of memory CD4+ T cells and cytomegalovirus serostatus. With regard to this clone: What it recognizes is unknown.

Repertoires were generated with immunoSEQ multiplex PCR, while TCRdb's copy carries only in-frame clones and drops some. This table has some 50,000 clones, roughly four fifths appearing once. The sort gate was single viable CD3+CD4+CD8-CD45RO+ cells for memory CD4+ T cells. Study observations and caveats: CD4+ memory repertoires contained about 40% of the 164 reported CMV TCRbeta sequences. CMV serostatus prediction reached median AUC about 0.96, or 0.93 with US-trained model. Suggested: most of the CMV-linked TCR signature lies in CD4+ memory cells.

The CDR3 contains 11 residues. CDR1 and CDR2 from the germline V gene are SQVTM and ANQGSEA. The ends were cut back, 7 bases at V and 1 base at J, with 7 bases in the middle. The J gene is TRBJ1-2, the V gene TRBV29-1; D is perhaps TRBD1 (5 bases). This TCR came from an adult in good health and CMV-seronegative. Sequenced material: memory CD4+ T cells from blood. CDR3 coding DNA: TGCAGCGCCGGGGGTAACTATGGCTACACCTTC. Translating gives CSAGGNYGYTF.